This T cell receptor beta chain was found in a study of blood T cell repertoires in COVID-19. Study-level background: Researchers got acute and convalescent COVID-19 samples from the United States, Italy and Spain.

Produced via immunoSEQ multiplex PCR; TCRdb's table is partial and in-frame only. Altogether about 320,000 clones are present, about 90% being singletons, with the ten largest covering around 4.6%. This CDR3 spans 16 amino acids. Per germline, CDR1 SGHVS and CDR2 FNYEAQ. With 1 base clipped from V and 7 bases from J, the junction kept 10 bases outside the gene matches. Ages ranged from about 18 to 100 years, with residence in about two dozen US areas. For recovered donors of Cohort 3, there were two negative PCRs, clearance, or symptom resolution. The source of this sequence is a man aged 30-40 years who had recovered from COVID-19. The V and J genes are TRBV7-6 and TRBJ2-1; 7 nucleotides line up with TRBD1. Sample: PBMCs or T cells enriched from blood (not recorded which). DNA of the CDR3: TGTGCCAGCAGCTTAGGTTGGACAGGCAAGGGAAATGAGCAGTTCTTC. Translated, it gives CASSLGWTGKGNEQFF.